The T cell receptor (beta chain) described here comes from a study of tumor-infiltrating lymphocytes in localized non-small cell lung cancer. Repertoires were generated with immunoSEQ multiplex PCR, while TCRdb's copy carries only in-frame clones and drops some. The sample yields over 5,500 clones, less than 85% seen once. V was trimmed by 1 base and J by 2 bases, leaving 6 bases between them. This CDR3 contains 14 residues. Germline CDR1 reads KGHSH; CDR2 reads LQKENI. Sequencing used lung tumor tissue. V gene TRBV18 combines with J gene TRBJ2-1; D is uncertain. The receptor's source is a human donor with non-small cell lung cancer. This CDR3 is CASSPQGAYNEQFF. CDR3 DNA sequence: TGTGCCAGCTCACCACAGGGTGCCTACAATGAGCAGTTCTTC. Filled out from reference TRBV18 and TRBJ2-1, the complete variable domain reads NAGVMQNPRHLVRRRGQEARLRCSPMKGHSHVYWYRQLPEEGLKFMVYLQKENIIDESGMPKERFSAEFPKEGPSILRIQQVVRGDSAAYFCASSPQGAYNEQFFGPGTRLTVL.